One and the same sample provided the 14 T cell receptor beta chains below, sequenced in a study of blood T cell repertoires in COVID-19. Using immunoSEQ multiplex PCR, the repertoire was profiled, and TCRdb retains in-frame clones only, with some absent. The repertoire holds 150,000 to 200,000 clones, with about 85% as singletons. Input material: peripheral blood. The receptors here all came from a man in his late teens or twenties with acute or convalescent COVID-19.

CDR3 coding DNA: TGTGCCAGCAGCGCAGGGGTCGGTGCCTACGAGCAGTACTTC. It codes for CASSAGVGAYEQYF. The chain has TRBV9 and TRBJ2-7, with D perhaps TRBD1 (6 bases). Trimming took 3 bases from V and 2 from J, leaving 12 bases between them. The CDR3 totals 14 residues. In germline, CDR1 is SGDLS, CDR2 YYNGEE. Complete variable domain (other parts from reference TRBV9 and TRBJ2-7): DSGVTQTPKHLITATGQRVTLRCSPRSGDLSVYWYQQSLDQGLQFLIQYYNGEERAKGNILERFSAQQFPDLHSELNLSSLELGDSALYFCASSAGVGAYEQYFGPGTRLTVT.

This sequence joins TRBV7-9 and TRBJ1-4, with 9 positions matching TRBD1. The CDR3 consists of 17 residues. V gave up 1 base and J gave up 5 bases; unmatched junction bases: 8. In germline, CDR1 is SEHNR, CDR2 FQNEAQ (reference sequence). The CDR3 here is CASSLGGTGKANEKLFF. The DNA of the CDR3 is TGTGCCAGCAGCTTAGGGGGGACAGGGAAGGCAAATGAAAAACTGTTTTTT.

The chain is built from TRBV9 and TRBJ2-3, with D perhaps matching TRBD2 (5 bases). The CDR3 is made up of 16 amino acids. Trimming left V 0 bases short and J 0 bases short, with 11 bases between. CDR1 and CDR2 (germline): SGDLS, YYNGEE. The CDR3 loop is CASSVASRRSTDTQYF. The DNA of the CDR3 is TGTGCCAGCAGCGTAGCTAGCAGACGTAGCACAGATACGCAGTATTTT.

This chain joins TRBV11-2 and TRBJ1-5, with 9 bases fitting TRBD1. Trimming cost V 3 bases and J 2 bases; bases outside gene matches: 8. This CDR3 contains 17 residues. The germline V gene encodes CDR1 SGHAT and CDR2 FQNNGV. The CDR3 coding sequence is TGTGCCAGCAGCTTCTACCCGGACAGGGGCGGCAATCAGCCCCAGCATTTT. Protein product: CASSFYPDRGGNQPQHF. Variable domain in full (rest from reference TRBV11-2 and TRBJ1-5): EAGVAQSPRYKIIEKRQSVAFWCNPISGHATLYWYQQILGQGPKLLIQFQNNGVVDDSQLPKDRFSAERLKGVDSTLKIQPAKLEDSAVYLCASSFYPDRGGNQPQHFGDGTRLSIL.

The chain has TRBV6-5 and TRBJ2-1; 7 nucleotides agree with TRBD1. V dropped 2 bases and J dropped 8; count of bases not matched to a gene: 6. The CDR3 contains 14 residues. Germline CDR1 reads MNHEY; CDR2 reads SVGAGI. The CDR3 sequence is CASSYVDRVDEQFF. The CDR3 DNA sequence: TGTGCCAGCAGTTACGTCGACAGGGTGGATGAGCAGTTCTTC.

CDR3 protein: CASAQSTYEQYF. The CDR3 coding sequence is TGTGCCAGCGCACAGTCAACCTACGAGCAGTACTTC. This chain connects TRBV7-9 to TRBJ2-7, with no clear D. CDR3 length: 12 amino acids. V was shortened by 8 bases and J by 2 bases, with 10 bases between the two germline ends. The germline gives CDR1 SEHNR, CDR2 FQNEAQ (reference sequence).

This chain joins TRBV9 and TRBJ2-3, with D possibly matching TRBD2 (6 bases). The germline V gene encodes CDR1 SGDLS and CDR2 YYNGEE. The CDR3 spans 14 residues. Trimming stripped 7 bases from V and 6 bases from J, with 18 bases between. The CDR3 bases are TGTGCCAGCGCGGGGCCGACGAGCGGGGATACGCAGTATTTT. Its translation: CASAGPTSGDTQYF.

The chain has TRBV4-2 and TRBJ2-7, with D possibly being TRBD2 (7 bases). The V gene's germline CDR1 is LGHNA and CDR2 YNFKEQ. This CDR3 has 15 amino acids. Trimming took 0 bases from V and 2 from J, leaving 11 bases between them. This CDR3 reads CASSQESRGPYEQYF. DNA for the CDR3: TGTGCCAGCAGCCAAGAGTCGCGGGGGCCCTACGAGCAGTACTTC.

In its sample, this clone was seen a few times. This rearrangement joins TRBV7-8 to TRBJ1-3, with D unresolved. V lost 1 base and J 0 bases, leaving 13 bases between the germline ends. Germline V CDR1 and CDR2: SGHVS, FQNEAQ. The CDR3 extends over 17 amino acids. CDR3 loop: CASSLGFGVISGNTIYF. CDR3 DNA sequence: TGTGCCAGCAGCTTAGGCTTCGGAGTCATCTCTGGAAACACCATATATTTT.

V usage is TRBV6-5 and J usage is TRBJ1-1, with D uncertain. This CDR3 contains 12 residues. Deletions cut 7 bases from V and 1 base from J, with 7 bases between. Germline-derived CDR1 and CDR2 are MNHEY and SVGAGI. The CDR3 DNA reads as TGTGCCAGCACCTATCAGAACACTGAAGCTTTCTTT. Amino acid sequence: CASTYQNTEAFF.

The V call is TRBV3-1 (or the pseudogene TRBV3-2), the J call TRBJ2-2; 10 bases map to TRBD1. Germline V CDR1 and CDR2: LGHDT, YNNKEL (reference sequence). The CDR3 runs to 15 residues. Unmatched junction bases numbered 7, after V lost 6 bases and J lost 6 bases. CDR3 in DNA: TGTGCCAGCAGGCGGGACAGGGGATCTTCCGGGGAGCTGTTTTTT. It yields the protein CASRRDRGSSGELFF.

The chain carries TRBV7-6 and TRBJ1-6; D is unclear. This CDR3 has 17 residues. Trimming removed 0 bases at V and 0 bases at J, with 9 bases between. The germline V gene encodes CDR1 SGHVS and CDR2 FNYEAQ. The CDR3 reads CASSLAARSSYNSPLHF. In DNA form, the CDR3 reads TGTGCCAGCAGCTTAGCGGCCCGAAGCTCCTATAATTCACCCCTCCACTTT.

This clone appeared a single time. The chain links TRBV13 to TRBJ2-5, with TRBD1 matching 9 bases. The trim removed 4 bases at V and 0 bases at J, leaving 0 bases unmatched. This CDR3 is 14 amino acids long. From germline, CDR1 is PRHDT and CDR2 FYEKMQ (reference sequence). CDR3 loop: CASSWTGDQETQYF. The DNA for the CDR3 is TGTGCCAGCAGCTGGACAGGGGACCAAGAGACCCAGTACTTC.

This clone has a single count. Here the CDR3 reads CASRSRGSEQYV. The CDR3 DNA follows: TGTGCCAGCCGTAGTAGGGGTTCCGAGCAGTACGTC. This chain links TRBV28 with TRBJ2-7, with D perhaps matching TRBD1 (5 bases). CDR3 length equals 12 residues. CDR1 and CDR2 from the germline V gene are MDHEN and SYDVKM. Trimming stripped 8 bases from V and 6 bases from J, with 14 bases between.